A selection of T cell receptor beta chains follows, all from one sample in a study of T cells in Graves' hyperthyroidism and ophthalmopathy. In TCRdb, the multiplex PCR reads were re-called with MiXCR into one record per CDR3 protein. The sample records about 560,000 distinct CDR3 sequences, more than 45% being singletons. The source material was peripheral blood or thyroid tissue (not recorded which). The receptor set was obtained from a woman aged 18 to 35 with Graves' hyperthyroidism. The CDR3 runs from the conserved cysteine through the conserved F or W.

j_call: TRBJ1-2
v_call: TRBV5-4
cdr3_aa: CASGTVDYGYTF

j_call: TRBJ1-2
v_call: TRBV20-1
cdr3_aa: CSARDIYTGDYGYTF

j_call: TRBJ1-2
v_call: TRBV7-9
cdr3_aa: CASSLVPMGGYTF

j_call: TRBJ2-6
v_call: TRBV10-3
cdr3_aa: CAIMGQIISGANVLTF

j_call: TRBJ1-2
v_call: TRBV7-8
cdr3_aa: CASSVTGARGYTF

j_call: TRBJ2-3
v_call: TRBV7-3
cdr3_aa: CASSYETGGTDTQYF

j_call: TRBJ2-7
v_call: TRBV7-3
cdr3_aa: CASSLQQGLYEQYF

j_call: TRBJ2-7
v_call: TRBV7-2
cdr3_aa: CASSPSRVGYEQYF

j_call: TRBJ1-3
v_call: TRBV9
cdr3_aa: CASSLMGQGKGNTIYF

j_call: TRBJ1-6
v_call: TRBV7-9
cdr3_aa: CASSQDRVVGSPLHF

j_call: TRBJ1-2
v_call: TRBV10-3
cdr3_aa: CAISESYYGYTF

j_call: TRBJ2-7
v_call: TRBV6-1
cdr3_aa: CASSWGLATHEQYF

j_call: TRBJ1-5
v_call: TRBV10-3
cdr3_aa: CASSYLTSQGGQPQHF

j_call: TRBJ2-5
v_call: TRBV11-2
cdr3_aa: CASSQVPGGTSDF

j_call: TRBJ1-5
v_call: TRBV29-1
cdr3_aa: CSARQGGFGNQPQHF

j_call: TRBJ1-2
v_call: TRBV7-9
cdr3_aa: CASSSAATGGYGYTF

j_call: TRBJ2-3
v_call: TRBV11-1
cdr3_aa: CASSLPGSRDTQYF

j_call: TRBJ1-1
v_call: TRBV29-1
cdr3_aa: CSVEDLGTGAEAFF

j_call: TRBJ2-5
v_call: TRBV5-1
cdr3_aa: CASSLAVQGEGTQYF

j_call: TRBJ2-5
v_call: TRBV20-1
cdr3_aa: CSARAGTGIQYF

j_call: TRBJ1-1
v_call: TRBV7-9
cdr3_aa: CASSGRATEAFF

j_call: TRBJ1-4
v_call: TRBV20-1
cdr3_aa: CSANTGANEKLFF

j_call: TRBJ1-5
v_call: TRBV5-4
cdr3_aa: CASSLARGPDNQPQHF

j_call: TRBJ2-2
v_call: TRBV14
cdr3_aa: CASSRAGELFF

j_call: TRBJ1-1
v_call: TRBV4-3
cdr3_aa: CASSQEAAGGAFF

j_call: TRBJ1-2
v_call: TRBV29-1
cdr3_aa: CSVPGGPMVYGYTF

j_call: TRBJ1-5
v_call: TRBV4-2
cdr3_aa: CASSQVGTGGVNQPQHF

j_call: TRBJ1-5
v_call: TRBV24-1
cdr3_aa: CATSDHDGQPQHF

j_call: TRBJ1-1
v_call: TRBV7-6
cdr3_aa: CASSLSGGEAFF

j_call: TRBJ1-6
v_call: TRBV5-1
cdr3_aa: CASSWEGYGSPLHF

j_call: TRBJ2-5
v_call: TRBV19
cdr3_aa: CASSIVQGETQYF

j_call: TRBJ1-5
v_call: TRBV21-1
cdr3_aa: CASMQTIGVYQPQHF

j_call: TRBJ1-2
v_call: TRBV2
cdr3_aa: CASSSDRVYGYTF

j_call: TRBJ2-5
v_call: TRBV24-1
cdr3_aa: CATSAGRQETQYF

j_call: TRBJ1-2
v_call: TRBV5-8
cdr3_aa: CASSYAWGDYGYTF

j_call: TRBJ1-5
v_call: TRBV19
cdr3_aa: CASGTDSNQPQHF

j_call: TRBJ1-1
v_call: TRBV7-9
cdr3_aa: CASGTRTGTLEAFF

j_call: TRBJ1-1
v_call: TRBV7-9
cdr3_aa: CASTIMGGVAFF

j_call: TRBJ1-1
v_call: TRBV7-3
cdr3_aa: CASSQHRGTAEAFF

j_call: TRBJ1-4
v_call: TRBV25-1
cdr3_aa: CASSDDRTGTNEKLFF

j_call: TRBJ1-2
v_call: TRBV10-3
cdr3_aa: CAISGRDIGFGYTF

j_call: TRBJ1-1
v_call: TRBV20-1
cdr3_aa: CSAPKTGEVEAFF

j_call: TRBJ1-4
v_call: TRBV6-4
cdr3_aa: CASSDIVKGTDNEKLFF

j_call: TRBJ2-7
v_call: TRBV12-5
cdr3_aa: CASGLTDEQYF

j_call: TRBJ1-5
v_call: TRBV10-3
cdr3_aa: CAITVGTGTQHF

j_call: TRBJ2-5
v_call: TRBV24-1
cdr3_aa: CATSGSGVDSMETQYF

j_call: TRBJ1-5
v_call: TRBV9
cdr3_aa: CASSDDSSNQPQHF

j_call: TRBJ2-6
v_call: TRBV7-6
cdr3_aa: CASSFGLAGLRTGANVLTF

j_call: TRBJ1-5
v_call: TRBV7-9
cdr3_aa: CASSSGTGFNQPQHF

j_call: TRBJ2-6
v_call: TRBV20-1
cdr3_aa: CSASDSGANVLTF

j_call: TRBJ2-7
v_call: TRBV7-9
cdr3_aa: CASSETPGEQYF

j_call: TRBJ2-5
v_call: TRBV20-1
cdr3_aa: CSARPRGLGSVGPSETQYF

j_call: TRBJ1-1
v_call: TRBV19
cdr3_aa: CASSPGGGRQNTEAFF